The rows below give T cell receptor beta chains drawn from one sample of a study of T cells in Graves' hyperthyroidism and ophthalmopathy. TCRdb recomputed calls from the multiplex PCR reads with MiXCR, one row per CDR3 protein. The sample shows just under 750,000 distinct CDR3 sequences, about a third of them seen only once. The sequencing sample was made of blood. The receptor source for this set is a woman aged 40-49 years with Graves' hyperthyroidism. Each CDR3 is given with its conserved first and last residue. Each record gives: J gene, D gene, V gene, clone size, CDR3 DNA, CDR3 protein. A D gene is named only where the DNA matches it firmly. Where a row states a size, it is once, few, many or the class of an expanded clone; other rows omit it.

TRBJ2-5 - TRBV5-8 few TGTGCCAGCAGCTCGGTCTCCCAAGAGACCCAGTACTTC CASSSVSQETQYF
TRBJ1-1 TRBD1 TRBV6-6 many TGTGCCAGCAGTAACAGGGGGATAGAACACGCTGAAGCTTTCTTT CASSNRGIEHAEAFF
TRBJ2-5 TRBD2 TRBV2 few TGTGCCAGCAGTGGGATCGGGACTAGCGGGAGTATACCCCAGTACTTC CASSGIGTSGSIPQYF
TRBJ1-5 - TRBV29-1 - TGCAGCCAAGATCACCGGAATCAGCCCCAGCATTTT CSQDHRNQPQHF
TRBJ2-6 - TRBV7-8 many TGTGCCAGCAGCTCAGACAGTGGATCTGGGGCCAACGTCCTGACTTTC CASSSDSGSGANVLTF
TRBJ1-1 - TRBV25-1 many TGTGCCAGCAGTGACCCCACCGGGACCGGGCACGCTTTCTTT CASSDPTGTGHAFF
TRBJ1-6 TRBD1 TRBV6-5 - TGTGCCAGCAGCCTACAGGGGAAAAATTCACCCCTCCACTTT CASSLQGKNSPLHF
TRBJ1-6 - TRBV4-3 - TGCGCCAGCAGCCAAGGACTAGCGGGATCCTATAATTCACCCCTCCACTTT CASSQGLAGSYNSPLHF
TRBJ2-7 TRBD2 TRBV7-2 - TGTGCCAGCAGCCCCGGGACTAGCGGGGGGGGACGGCCCTACGAGCAGTACTTC CASSPGTSGGGRPYEQYF
TRBJ1-2 - TRBV25-1 - TGTGCCAGCAGTTTAGGGGCGTTGAACTATGGCTACACCTTC CASSLGALNYGYTF
TRBJ2-7 TRBD2 TRBV28 - TGTGCCAGTAGGACTAGCGCCCGCTCCTACGAGCAGTACTTC CASRTSARSYEQYF
TRBJ1-2 TRBD1 TRBV10-3 - TGTGCCATCAGTTCTTCCCCCGCGAATGGACAGGGTGCCGGCTACACCTTC CAISSSPANGQGAGYTF
TRBJ1-5 - TRBV25-1 - TGTGCCAGCAGTTTATGGGGGCCTGGCAATCAGCCCCAGCATTTT CASSLWGPGNQPQHF
TRBJ2-7 TRBD2 TRBV7-2 few TGTGCCAGCAGTTTAAGTAGCGGGGGGGACGAGCAGTACTTC CASSLSSGGDEQYF
TRBJ1-6 - TRBV10-3 - TGTGCCATCAGTGAGGTTGGAAGCAATTCACCCCTCCACTTT CAISEVGSNSPLHF
TRBJ1-5 - TRBV7-7 many TGTGCTAGCAGCTCCGTTACAGGGTCGCCCCAGCATTTT CASSSVTGSPQHF
TRBJ2-5 TRBD1 TRBV29-1 - TGCAGTCCTACAGGGACAGGGCGGCCAGAGACCCAGTACTTC CSPTGTGRPETQYF
TRBJ2-7 - TRBV29-1 - TGCAGCGTTGGAGGGATTGGATACGAGCAGTACTTC CSVGGIGYEQYF
TRBJ2-7 TRBD1 TRBV6-5 - TGTGCCAGCAGTTCCCGGGACAGGGATGTCTCCGAGCAGTACTTC CASSSRDRDVSEQYF
TRBJ2-7 - TRBV5-8 many TGTGCCAGCAGCTTGGGCGTAGCCTCCTACGAGCAGTACTTC CASSLGVASYEQYF
TRBJ2-5 - TRBV19 - TGTGCCAGCAGCCCTCCCTCGGCCGGGCAAGAGACCCAGTACTTC CASSPPSAGQETQYF
TRBJ1-2 - TRBV9 - TGTGCCAGCAGCGTAGGAGGAACAGGTTCGAGCTATGGCTACACCTTC CASSVGGTGSSYGYTF
TRBJ1-3 TRBD1 TRBV7-9 - TGTGCCAGCAGCTCCCCGACAGGGGGCGACTATGGCTACACCATATATTTT CASSSPTGGDYGYTIYF
TRBJ2-3 - TRBV2 - TGTGCCAGCGGAGGACTAACAGATACGCAGTATTTT CASGGLTDTQYF
TRBJ2-1 - TRBV9 - TGTGCCAGCAGTACTACGGGTGAGGAGCAGTTCTTC CASSTTGEEQFF
TRBJ2-5 TRBD1 TRBV27 few TGTGCCAGCAGCCAGGACAGGAGTGGTTTGGCTTGGGAGACCCAGTACTTC CASSQDRSGLAWETQYF
TRBJ1-1 TRBD1 TRBV7-2 - TGTGCCGGCAGCTTGCAGGGGGCGATTTTGGGTACTGAAGCTTTCTTT CAGSLQGAILGTEAFF
TRBJ1-2 TRBD1 TRBV12-3/TRBV12-4 many TGTGCCAGCACCCGGACAGGAAGGAGGAATGGCTACACCTTC CASTRTGRRNGYTF
TRBJ2-7 - TRBV7-9 many TGTGCCAGCAGTTTGACAGCTTCTATGGGGGAGCAGTACTTC CASSLTASMGEQYF
TRBJ1-6 TRBD1 TRBV7-2 - TGTGCCAGCAGCCCTAACCGGGACAGTCTAACTCCCCGGAATTCACCCCTCCACTTT CASSPNRDSLTPRNSPLHF
TRBJ2-7 TRBD2 TRBV12-3/TRBV12-4 - TGTGCCAGCAGTTTAGGTAGCGGGAGAAACGAGCAGTACTTC CASSLGSGRNEQYF
TRBJ2-2 TRBD2 TRBV25-1 few TGTGCCAGCAGTGAATGGGGGGGGTATGACGGGGAGCTGTTTTTT CASSEWGGYDGELFF
TRBJ1-6 - TRBV7-9 few TGTGCCAGCAGCCCCTCCGGGTGGGGAGTCCAGAATTCACCCCTCCACTTT CASSPSGWGVQNSPLHF
TRBJ1-4 - TRBV29-1 many TGCAGCGTCATATCAGGGATGGGGAATGAAAAACTGTTTTTT CSVISGMGNEKLFF
TRBJ2-6 - TRBV19 few TGTGCCAGTACCCCCTATACTGGGGCCAACGTCCTGACTTTC CASTPYTGANVLTF
TRBJ2-5 TRBD2 TRBV20-1 - TGCAGTGCTATGGGGCTAGCGGGGACGTTGGAGACCCAGTACTTC CSAMGLAGTLETQYF
TRBJ1-2 - TRBV15 - TGTGCCACCAGCGGAGATCTATTCCTAGGGCAGGGAGGTAACTATGGCTACACCTTC CATSGDLFLGQGGNYGYTF
TRBJ1-2 - TRBV6-5 many TGTGCCAGCAGTTACAAGCCGTCGGGCTATGGCTACACCTTC CASSYKPSGYGYTF
TRBJ2-2 TRBD2 TRBV7-8 - TGTGCCAGCAGCCGGACTAGCGTGAACACCGGGGAGCTGTTTTTT CASSRTSVNTGELFF
TRBJ2-7 - TRBV25-1 many TGTGCCAGCAGTGAATCCTCGATCGGAGACAGAAGAGTCTACGAGCAGTACTTC CASSESSIGDRRVYEQYF
TRBJ1-4 TRBD1 TRBV2 many TGTGCCAGCAGTGAACTACAGGGGGCAATGGAAAAACTGTTTTTT CASSELQGAMEKLFF
TRBJ2-3 TRBD2 TRBV10-3 - TGTGCCATCAGGATAGGGACTAGCGGAGATACGCAGTATTTT CAIRIGTSGDTQYF
TRBJ1-5 TRBD1 TRBV20-1 few TGCAGTGCTAACAGGGGCAGCAATCAGCCCCAGCATTTT CSANRGSNQPQHF
TRBJ2-7 - TRBV7-4 few TGTGCCAGCAGCCGCCGTGAGTTAAGAGGGGGAAACGAGCAGTACTTC CASSRRELRGGNEQYF
TRBJ1-1 - TRBV20-1 - TGCAGTGCTAGAGCCAGCAGGGCCAGGGCCACTGAAGCTTTCTTT CSARASRARATEAFF
TRBJ1-2 - TRBV29-1 many TGCAGCGTTGATGGTCGGGACGGGAACTATGGCTACACCTTC CSVDGRDGNYGYTF
TRBJ2-5 - TRBV29-1 - TGCAGCGTTGACGCGGGCACAGAGACCCAGTACTTC CSVDAGTETQYF
TRBJ1-1 - TRBV9 few TGTGCCAGCAGCGGATTCGGGATAGGTAACACTGAAGCTTTCTTT CASSGFGIGNTEAFF
TRBJ2-7 - TRBV12-3/TRBV12-4 many TGTGCCAGCAGTTTTGACCCGTCCTACGAGCAGTACTTC CASSFDPSYEQYF
TRBJ2-5 TRBD2 TRBV7-2 - TGTGCCAGCAGCCGTAGCGGGGGGAACCTAGAGACCCAGTACTTC CASSRSGGNLETQYF
TRBJ1-5 - TRBV3-1 - TGTGCCAGCAGCCAAGCTCCCGTCGGGCAGCCCCAGCATTTT CASSQAPVGQPQHF
TRBJ2-1 - TRBV12-3/TRBV12-4 - TGTGCCAGCAGTTTCGGTAATGAGCAGTTCTTC CASSFGNEQFF
TRBJ2-5 TRBD1 TRBV24-1 many TGTGCCACCAGTGACCTGGGACAGAGAGAGACCCAGTACTTC CATSDLGQRETQYF
TRBJ1-1 - TRBV5-1 few TGCGCCAGCAGCCAAGATATAGGGAGATCTGAAGCTTTCTTT CASSQDIGRSEAFF
TRBJ2-5 - TRBV7-8 many TGTGCCAGCAGCTTAGGGGGGGCCTGGGAGACCCAGTACTTC CASSLGGAWETQYF
TRBJ2-7 - TRBV29-1 many TGCAGCGTTGATAAGGGGGCGGGGGAGCAGTACTTC CSVDKGAGEQYF
TRBJ1-5 - TRBV7-9 many TGTGCCAGCAGCCCAACACAGGGAGGTCAGCCCCAGCATTTT CASSPTQGGQPQHF
TRBJ1-4 - TRBV6-5 - TGTGCCAGCAGTTACTCGATGGGACCTCCAAATGAAAAACTGTTTTTT CASSYSMGPPNEKLFF